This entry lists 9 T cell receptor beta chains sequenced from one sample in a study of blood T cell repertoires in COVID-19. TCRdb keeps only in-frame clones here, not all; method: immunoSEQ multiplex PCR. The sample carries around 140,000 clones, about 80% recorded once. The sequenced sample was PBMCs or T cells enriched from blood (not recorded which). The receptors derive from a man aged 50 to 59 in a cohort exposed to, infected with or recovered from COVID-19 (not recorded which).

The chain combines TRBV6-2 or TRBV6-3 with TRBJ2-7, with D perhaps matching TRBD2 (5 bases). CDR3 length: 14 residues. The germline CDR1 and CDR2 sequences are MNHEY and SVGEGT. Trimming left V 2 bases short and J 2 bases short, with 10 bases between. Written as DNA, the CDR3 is TGTGCCAGCAGTTACCGGGGTCCGCCCTACGAGCAGTACTTC. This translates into CASSYRGPPYEQYF.

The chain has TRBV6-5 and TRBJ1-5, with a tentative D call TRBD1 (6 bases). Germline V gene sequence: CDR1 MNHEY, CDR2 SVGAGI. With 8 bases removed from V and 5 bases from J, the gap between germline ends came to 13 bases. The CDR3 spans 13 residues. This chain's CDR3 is CASGKGGDQPQHF. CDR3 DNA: TGTGCCAGCGGGAAAGGGGGGGATCAGCCCCAGCATTTT.

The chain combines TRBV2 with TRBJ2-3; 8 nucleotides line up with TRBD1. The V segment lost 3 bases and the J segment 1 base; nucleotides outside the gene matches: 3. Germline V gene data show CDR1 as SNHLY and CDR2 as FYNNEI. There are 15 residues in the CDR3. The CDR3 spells CASSDLDRGTDTQYF. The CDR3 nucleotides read TGTGCCAGCAGTGACCTGGACAGGGGCACAGATACGCAGTATTTT.

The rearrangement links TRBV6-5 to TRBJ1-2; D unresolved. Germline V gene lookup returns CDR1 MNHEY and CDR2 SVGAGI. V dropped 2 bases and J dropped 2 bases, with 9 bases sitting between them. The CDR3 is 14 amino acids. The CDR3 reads CASSYRAGNYGYTF. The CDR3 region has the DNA TGTGCCAGCAGTTACAGGGCGGGCAACTATGGCTACACCTTC.

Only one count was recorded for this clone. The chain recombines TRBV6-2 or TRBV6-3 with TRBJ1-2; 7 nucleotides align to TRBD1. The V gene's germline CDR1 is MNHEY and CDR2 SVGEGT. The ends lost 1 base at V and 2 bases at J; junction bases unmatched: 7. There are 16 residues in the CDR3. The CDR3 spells CASSYYPTGTNYGYTF. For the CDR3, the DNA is TGTGCCAGCAGTTACTATCCGACAGGGACAAACTATGGCTACACCTTC.

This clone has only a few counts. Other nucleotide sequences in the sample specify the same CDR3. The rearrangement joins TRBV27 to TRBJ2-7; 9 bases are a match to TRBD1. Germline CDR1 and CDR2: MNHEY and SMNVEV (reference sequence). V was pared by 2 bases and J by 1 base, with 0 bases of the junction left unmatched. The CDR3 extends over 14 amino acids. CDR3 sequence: CASSLGTGSYEQYF. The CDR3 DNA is TGTGCCAGCAGTTTAGGGACAGGGTCCTACGAGCAGTACTTC.

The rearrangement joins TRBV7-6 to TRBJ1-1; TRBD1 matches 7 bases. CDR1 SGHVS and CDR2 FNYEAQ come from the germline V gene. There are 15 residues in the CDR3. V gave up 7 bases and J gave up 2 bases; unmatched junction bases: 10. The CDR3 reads CASTLHRDRNTEAFF. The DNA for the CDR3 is TGTGCCAGCACCCTCCACCGGGACAGAAACACTGAAGCTTTCTTT.

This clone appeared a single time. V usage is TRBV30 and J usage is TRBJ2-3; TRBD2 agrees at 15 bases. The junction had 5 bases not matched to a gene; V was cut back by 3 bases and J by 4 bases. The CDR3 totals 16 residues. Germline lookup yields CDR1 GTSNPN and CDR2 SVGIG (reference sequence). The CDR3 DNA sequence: TGTGCCTGGAGGGTCTGGACTAGCGGGGGGGCAGATACGCAGTATTTT. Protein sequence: CAWRVWTSGGADTQYF.

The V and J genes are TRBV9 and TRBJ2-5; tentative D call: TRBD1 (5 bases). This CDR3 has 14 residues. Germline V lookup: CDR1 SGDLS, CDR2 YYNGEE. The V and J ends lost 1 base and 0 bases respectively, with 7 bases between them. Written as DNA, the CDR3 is TGTGCCAGCAGCGTAACAGGTAACCAAGAGACCCAGTACTTC. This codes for CASSVTGNQETQYF.